A single sample is the source of the 28 T cell receptor beta chains below, sequenced in a study of T cells in narcolepsy. Assay: immunoSEQ multiplex PCR; the TCRdb copy retains only in-frame clones and omits some. The table records 20,000 to 30,000 clones, 81% of them present only once. Sequenced: memory (CD45RA-) CD4+ T cells from blood. The receptor set was obtained from a human donor in good health.

The chain carries TRBV30 and TRBJ2-5, with TRBD2 as a possible D gene (5 bases). The CDR3 length is 13 residues. CDR1 is GTSNPN and CDR2 is SVGIG in the germline V gene (reference sequence). V lost 2 bases and J lost 1, with 8 bases in between. The CDR3 protein is CAWSRRVQETQYF. CDR3 coding DNA: TGTGCCTGGAGTCGGCGGGTCCAAGAGACCCAGTACTTC. Filled out from reference TRBV30 and TRBJ2-5, the complete variable domain reads SQTIHQWPATLVQPVGSPLSLECTVEGTSNPNLYWYRQAAGRGLQLLFYSVGIGQISSEVPQNLSASRPQDRQFILSSKKLLLSDSGFYLCAWSRRVQETQYFGPGTRLLVL.

This clone was detected only once. This rearrangement joins TRBV4-3 to TRBJ2-3; 11 bases fit TRBD2. The CDR3 sequence is 19 residues long. Germline CDR1 LGHNA, CDR2 YSLEER. J gave up 5 bases and V 0 bases, and 13 bases lay outside the gene matches. This CDR3 reads CASSQEGSSGGTIIDTQYF. Here the CDR3 DNA reads TGCGCCAGCAGCCAAGAAGGTTCTAGCGGGGGGACCATAATAGATACGCAGTATTTT.

V gene TRBV7-8 combines with J gene TRBJ2-7; D possibly corresponds to TRBD1 (5 bases). This CDR3 spans 13 amino acids. Germline V gene sequence: CDR1 SGHVS, CDR2 FQNEAQ. V lost 10 bases and J lost 1, with 14 bases in between. The CDR3 sequence is CAIVNRTSYEQYF. CDR3 DNA sequence: TGTGCCATCGTAAACAGGACATCCTACGAGCAGTACTTC.

The genes are TRBV18 and TRBJ1-1; D gene ambiguous. V gave up 3 bases and J gave up 1 base, with 9 bases separating them. Germline CDR1 reads KGHSH; CDR2 reads LQKENI. The CDR3 has 14 residues. As DNA, the CDR3 is TGTGCCAGCTCACCGGAGATCGGGAACACTGAAGCTTTCTTT. As protein: CASSPEIGNTEAFF. The full variable domain, completed using reference TRBV18 and TRBJ1-1, is NAGVMQNPRHLVRRRGQEARLRCSPMKGHSHVYWYRQLPEEGLKFMVYLQKENIIDESGMPKERFSAEFPKEGPSILRIQQVVRGDSAAYFCASSPEIGNTEAFFGQGTRLTVV.

This chain uses TRBV18 with TRBJ2-1; 10 nucleotides align to TRBD2. V lost 3 bases and J lost 8; bases outside the gene matches: 10. Per germline, CDR1 KGHSH and CDR2 LQKENI. The CDR3 is 16 residues long. CDR3 in DNA: TGTGCCAGCTCACCCCGGGTAGCGGGGGGCCGGGATGAGCAGTTCTTC. It is translated as CASSPRVAGGRDEQFF.

The chain couples TRBV28 to TRBJ2-1, with TRBD2 as a possible D gene (6 bases). Germline V gene data show CDR1 as MDHEN and CDR2 as SYDVKM. The V end was cut by 11 bases, the J end by 1 base, with 9 bases between. The CDR3 extends over 12 amino acids. The DNA for the CDR3 is TGTGCCCTGGGAGGATCCTACAATGAGCAGTTCTTC. Its translation is CALGGSYNEQFF.

The gene calls are TRBV7-9 and TRBJ2-1; 11 bases fit TRBD2. Germline trimming cut 5 bases from V and 1 base from J; bases unmatched to any gene: 7. The CDR3 runs 17 residues. Germline V gives CDR1 SEHNR, CDR2 FQNEAQ (reference sequence). Written as DNA, the CDR3 is TGTGCCAGCAGCAATTTAGCGGGAGGGCCGTCCTACAATGAGCAGTTCTTC. It yields the protein CASSNLAGGPSYNEQFF.

This rearrangement joins TRBV5-1 to TRBJ2-7; 9 nucleotides agree with TRBD1. The V and J ends lost 1 base and 1 base, in that order; junction bases with no gene match: 3. Germline CDR1 is SGHRS and CDR2 is YFSETQ. CDR3 size: 15 residues. CDR3 sequence (DNA): TGCGCCAGCAGCTTGTCCGGGACAGGGTCCTACGAGCAGTACTTC. Amino acid sequence: CASSLSGTGSYEQYF.

This clone showed up just a few times. This chain connects TRBV28 to TRBJ2-7, with D possibly matching TRBD1 (6 bases). This CDR3 comprises 11 residues. CDR1 and CDR2 from the germline V gene are MDHEN and SYDVKM. V was shortened by 10 bases and J by 6 bases, with 13 bases between the two germline ends. CDR3 loop: CATRGTPEQYF. The CDR3 DNA reads TGTGCCACCAGGGGCACCCCCGAGCAGTACTTC.

A single count supports this clone. The J gene is TRBJ2-5, the V gene TRBV14, with no clear D. CDR3 length: 12 residues. V was trimmed by 3 bases and J by 5 bases, leaving 7 bases between them. Looked up from germline, CDR1 is SGHDN and CDR2 is FVKESK. In nucleotides, the CDR3 is TGTGCCAGCAGCCATTTAGATGAGACCCAGTACTTC. Translation: CASSHLDETQYF.

This clone was seen only a few times. The gene calls are TRBV10-3 and TRBJ1-3, with TRBD1 matching over 12 bases. Per germline, CDR1 ENHRY and CDR2 SYGVKD. Germline trimming cut 8 bases from V and 6 bases from J; bases unmatched to any gene: 2. This CDR3 is 13 amino acids long. CDR3 nucleotide sequence: TGTGCCATCGGGGACAGGGGGCCAAACACCATATATTTT. Amino acids: CAIGDRGPNTIYF.

The CDR3 sequence is CASSFSRQGGHNEQFF. The CDR3 DNA sequence: TGTGCCAGCAGTTTTAGTCGGCAGGGGGGCCACAATGAGCAGTTCTTC. The rearrangement links TRBV27 to TRBJ2-1, with D perhaps matching TRBD1 (7 bases). CDR3 size: 16 residues. V shed 3 bases and J shed 5 bases, with 17 bases lying between them. Looked up from germline, CDR1 is MNHEY and CDR2 is SMNVEV (reference sequence).

In DNA, the CDR3 is TGTGCCAGCAGTCGAGGGTCCCACACAGATACGCAGTATTTT. Translated, it gives CASSRGSHTDTQYF. The rearrangement uses TRBV6-5 and TRBJ2-3; the D gene is possibly TRBD2 (5 bases). The length of the CDR3 is 14 residues. Germline CDR1 is MNHEY and CDR2 is SVGAGI. V lost 5 bases to trimming and J lost 2 bases, with 11 bases between them.

As for this clone: One junction end disagrees with the germline gene, perhaps due to a read error. The V gene is TRBV14, the J gene TRBJ2-5, with D tentatively TRBD2 (5 bases). CDR1 SGHDN and CDR2 FVKESK come from the germline V gene. The CDR3 is 15 residues long. CDR3 region: CASSHFSGRLETRYF. The CDR3 DNA is TGTGCCAGCAGCCATTTCAGCGGTCGGTTAGAGACCCGGTACTTC.

This chain uses TRBV5-1 with TRBJ2-2; weak D call: TRBD2 (6 bases). Trimming removed 5 bases at V and 6 bases at J, with 17 bases between. CDR1 SGHRS and CDR2 YFSETQ come from the germline V gene. CDR3 length equals 15 residues. The DNA for the CDR3 is TGCGCCAGCAGGGAAATGACTAGTTCGGCCGGGGAGCTGTTTTTT. Amino acid sequence: CASREMTSSAGELFF.

This clone is a singleton in its sample. The chain employs TRBV2 and TRBJ1-1, with D possibly TRBD1 on 6 matching bases. CDR3 length equals 17 residues. Trimming removed 1 base from V and 0 bases from J, with 15 bases in between. Germline V CDR1 and CDR2: SNHLY, FYNNEI. DNA of the CDR3: TGTGCCAGCAGTGAAGGGCCACAGGGTAGGGTGAACACTGAAGCTTTCTTT. It translates to CASSEGPQGRVNTEAFF.

J is TRBJ2-1 and V is TRBV11-2; the D is unclear. In germline, CDR1 is SGHAT, CDR2 FQNNGV. The V end was cut by 5 bases, the J end by 6 bases, with 11 bases between. The length of the CDR3 is 13 residues. The CDR3 loop reads CASSQTRFNEQFF. The CDR3 nucleotides read TGTGCCAGCAGCCAGACCAGGTTCAATGAGCAGTTCTTC.

V is TRBV28 and J is TRBJ2-7, with no clear D. CDR1 MDHEN and CDR2 SYDVKM come from the germline V gene. The CDR3 totals 11 residues. Trimming pared 5 bases from V and 4 bases from J, leaving 6 bases between. The chain's CDR3 is CASSTNYEQYF. The CDR3 bases are TGTGCCAGCAGTACCAATTACGAGCAGTACTTC.

V usage is TRBV9 and J usage is TRBJ1-1; 7 positions match TRBD1. The CDR3 sequence is 16 residues long. Germline CDR1 and CDR2: SGDLS and YYNGEE. The junction had 10 bases not matched to a gene; V was cut back by 4 bases and J by 1 base. The CDR3 DNA is TGTGCCAGCAGCAAACAAGGCAGGGGGGCGAACACTGAAGCTTTCTTT. Translating gives CASSKQGRGANTEAFF.

V is TRBV27 and J is TRBJ1-5, with D possibly being TRBD1 (5 bases). Germline CDR1 is MNHEY and CDR2 is SMNVEV (reference sequence). The length of the CDR3 is 12 residues. Trimming removed 10 bases from V and 2 bases from J, with 9 bases in between. This chain's CDR3 is CANRGGNQPQHF. The CDR3 DNA sequence: TGTGCCAACAGAGGGGGCAATCAGCCCCAGCATTTT.

The chain couples TRBV6-5 to TRBJ1-1; D gene unclear. Germline-derived CDR1 and CDR2 are MNHEY and SVGAGI. V lost 3 bases and J 0 bases, leaving 14 bases between the germline ends. This CDR3 contains 16 residues. In DNA form, the CDR3 reads TGTGCCAGCAGTTATTCGGAGGGTACCATGAACACTGAAGCTTTCTTT. Translating gives CASSYSEGTMNTEAFF.

The rearrangement joins TRBV15 to TRBJ2-5; 14 bases line up with TRBD2. After removal of 6 bases from V and 6 bases from J, the junction contained 6 bases not matched to a gene. Germline-derived CDR1 and CDR2 are LNHNV and YYDKDF (reference sequence). CDR3 length: 15 residues. The CDR3: CATRGGTSGRKTQYF. Here the CDR3 DNA reads TGTGCCACCAGGGGAGGGACTAGCGGGAGAAAGACCCAGTACTTC.

Only one count was recorded for this clone. The gene calls are TRBV18 and TRBJ2-4; D possibly corresponds to TRBD2 (5 bases). Trimming stripped 2 bases from V and 1 base from J, with 6 bases between. This CDR3 contains 14 residues. Germline V gene data show CDR1 as KGHSH and CDR2 as LQKENI. The CDR3 DNA reads TGTGCCAGCTCACCAACGGGGGCCAAAAACATTCAGTACTTC. Its translation is CASSPTGAKNIQYF.

Details on this clone: A read error may account for a junction end that differs from germline. The V and J genes are TRBV7-7 and TRBJ2-7; D is ambiguous. Germline loops: CDR1 SSHAT, CDR2 FNYEAQ (reference sequence). There are 15 residues in the CDR3. CDR3 loop: CASSPSAASSYEQYF. The CDR3 DNA is TGTGCTAGCAGCCCCAGTGCGGCTAGCTCCTACGAGCAGTACTTC.

The chain recombines TRBV13 with TRBJ1-3; 10 nucleotides line up with TRBD1. CDR1 and CDR2 (germline): PRHDT, FYEKMQ (reference sequence). There are 18 residues in the CDR3. J was trimmed by 0 bases and V by 6 bases; bases with no gene match: 11. The CDR3 DNA sequence: TGTGCCAGCAGGGCCCGGGACAGGGGAACTTACTCTGGAAACACCATATATTTT. Its translation: CASRARDRGTYSGNTIYF.

The chain has TRBV7-8 and TRBJ2-7; D gene uncertain. CDR1 SGHVS and CDR2 FQNEAQ come from the germline V gene. The V and J ends lost 3 bases and 3 bases respectively, with 6 bases between them. The CDR3 loop spans 12 amino acids. This chain's CDR3 is CASSLQIYEQYF. The CDR3 DNA sequence: TGTGCCAGCAGCTTGCAGATCTACGAGCAGTACTTC.

The gene calls are TRBV28 and TRBJ2-3, with D possibly matching TRBD1 (6 bases). The germline V gene encodes CDR1 MDHEN and CDR2 SYDVKM. V was trimmed by 3 bases and J by 0 bases, leaving 10 bases between them. This CDR3 region has 15 residues. CDR3 bases: TGTGCCAGCAGTTTTTCCAGGGGAAGCACAGATACGCAGTATTTT. It specifies CASSFSRGSTDTQYF.

This clone was counted once. The V and J genes are TRBV23-1 and TRBJ2-7; the D gene is possibly TRBD1 (6 bases). TRBV23-1 is filed as an ORF, its function uncertain. CDR3 length equals 17 residues. Trimming removed 6 bases from V and 10 bases from J, with 31 bases in between. CDR3 nucleotides: TGCGCCAGCAGAGGGGGTACGGGGAACCACGACTCAGGATGCCAGTACTTC. Translating gives CASRGGTGNHDSGCQYF.